The source of this T cell receptor (beta chain) is a study of shared clonotypes between healthy human individuals. Study-wide results and limits: The sharing of 4.5% to 5% of naive CD4 clonotypes was seen across a handful of donors. Sorted-subset sequencing was shown by rarefaction to be incomplete despite large depth.

The CDR3 has 15 residues. Germline assignment: CDR1 MNHNS and CDR2 SASEGT. Between the trimmed V and J ends, which lost 4 bases and 4 bases, there was a span of 16 bases. As originally analysed: Junction-only sequences without quality scores came from ImmunoSEQ, so filtering differed. TCRdb keeps only in-frame clones here, not all; method: immunoSEQ multiplex PCR. V, J and clone size derive from that table, while D and trimming were established from the DNA sequence. The sample lists millions of clones; about 93% were seen once. CD45RO-negative, CCR7-selected cells formed the naive CD8 fraction, which excluded terminally differentiated effector memory CD45RA+ cells. Comment on this clone: No antigen is known for it.

Sequenced material: naive CD8+ T cells from PBMCs. The TCR was taken from a man younger than 30 in good health. Some clones in this sample may be carry-over from other donors' samples. The rearrangement uses TRBV6-1 and TRBJ1-1; D ambiguous. CDR3 nucleotide sequence: TGTGCCAGCAGTGGGAGGGAGGCCTTAAGCACTGAAGCTTTCTTT. Protein: CASSGREALSTEAFF.